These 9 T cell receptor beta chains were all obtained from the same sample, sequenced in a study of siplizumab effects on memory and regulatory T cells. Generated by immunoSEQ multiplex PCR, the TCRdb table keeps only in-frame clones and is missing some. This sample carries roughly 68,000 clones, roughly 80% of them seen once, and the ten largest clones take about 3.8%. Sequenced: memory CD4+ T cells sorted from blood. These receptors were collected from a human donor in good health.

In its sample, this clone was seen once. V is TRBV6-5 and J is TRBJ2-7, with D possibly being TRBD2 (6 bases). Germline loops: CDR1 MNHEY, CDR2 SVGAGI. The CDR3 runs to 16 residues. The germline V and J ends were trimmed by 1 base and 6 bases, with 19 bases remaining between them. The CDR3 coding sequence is TGTGCCAGCAGTTACTACCCCATCGGGGGAGGTGGCGAGCAGTACTTC. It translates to CASSYYPIGGGGEQYF.

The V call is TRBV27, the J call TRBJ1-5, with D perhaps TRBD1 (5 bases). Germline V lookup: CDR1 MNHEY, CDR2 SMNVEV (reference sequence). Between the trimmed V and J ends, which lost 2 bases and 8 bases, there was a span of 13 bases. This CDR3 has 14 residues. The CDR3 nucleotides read TGTGCCAGCAGTTTAAGAGGGGTTGAGAAGCCCCAGCATTTT. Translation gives CASSLRGVEKPQHF.

CDR3 residues: CASRAGIISNQPQHF. In DNA, the CDR3 is TGTGCCAGCAGGGCAGGGATTATTAGCAATCAGCCCCAGCATTTT. This sequence joins TRBV27 and TRBJ1-5, with D possibly being TRBD1 (5 bases). The CDR3 is made up of 15 amino acids. Germline values: CDR1 MNHEY, CDR2 SMNVEV (reference sequence). V was trimmed by 6 bases and J by 0 bases, leaving 12 bases between them.

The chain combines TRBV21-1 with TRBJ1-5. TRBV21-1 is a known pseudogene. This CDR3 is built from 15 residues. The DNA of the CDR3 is TGTGCCAGCAGCAAAATTTATGGGGACCGTCAGCCCCAGCATTTT. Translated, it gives CASSKIYGDRQPQHF.

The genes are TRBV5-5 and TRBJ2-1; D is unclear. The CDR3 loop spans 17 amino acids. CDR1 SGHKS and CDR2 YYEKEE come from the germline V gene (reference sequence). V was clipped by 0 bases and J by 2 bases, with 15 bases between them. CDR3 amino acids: CASSLGWGSVAYNEQFF. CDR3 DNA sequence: TGTGCCAGCAGCTTGGGCTGGGGTTCGGTGGCCTACAATGAGCAGTTCTTC.

This CDR3 is CASPCPGINEQFF. CDR3 sequence (DNA): TGTGCCAGCCCCTGCCCGGGGATCAATGAGCAGTTCTTC. V is TRBV6-4 and J is TRBJ2-1; TRBD2 might be the D (5 bases). V shed 8 bases and J shed 6 bases, with 14 bases lying between them. From germline, CDR1 is MRHNA and CDR2 SNTAGT. There are 13 residues in the CDR3.

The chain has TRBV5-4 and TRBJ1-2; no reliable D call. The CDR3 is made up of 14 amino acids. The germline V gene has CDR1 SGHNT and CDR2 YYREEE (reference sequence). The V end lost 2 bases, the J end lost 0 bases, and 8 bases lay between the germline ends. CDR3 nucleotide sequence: TGTGCCAGCAGCTTTTTAGATCCTAACTATGGCTACACCTTC. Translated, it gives CASSFLDPNYGYTF. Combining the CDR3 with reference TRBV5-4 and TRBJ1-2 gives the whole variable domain ETGVTQSPTHLIKTRGQQVTLRCSSQSGHNTVSWYQQALGQGPQFIFQYYREEENGRGNFPPRFSGLQFPNYSSELNVNALELDDSALYLCASSFLDPNYGYTFGSGTRLTVV.

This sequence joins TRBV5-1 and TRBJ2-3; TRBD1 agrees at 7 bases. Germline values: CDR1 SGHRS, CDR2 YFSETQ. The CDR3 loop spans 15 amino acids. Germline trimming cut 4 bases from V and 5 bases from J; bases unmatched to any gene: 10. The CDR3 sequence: CASSLSGQILDTQYF. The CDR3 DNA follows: TGCGCCAGCAGCCTGTCGGGACAGATTTTAGATACGCAGTATTTT.

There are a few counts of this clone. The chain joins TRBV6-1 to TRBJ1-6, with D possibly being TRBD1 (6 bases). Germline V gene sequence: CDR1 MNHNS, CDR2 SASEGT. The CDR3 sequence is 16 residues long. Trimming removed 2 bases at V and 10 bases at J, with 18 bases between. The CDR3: CASSEPGSRGGSPLHF. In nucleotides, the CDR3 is TGTGCCAGCAGTGAACCCGGGAGCAGGGGAGGATCACCCCTCCACTTT.